Below are 20 T cell receptor beta chains sequenced from a single sample in a study of T cells after yellow fever vaccination (dated by TCRdb to the late 2010s). Receptor libraries were prepared by 5' RACE. Sequencing instrument: Illumina NovaSeq 6000. The public reads were reprocessed in TCRdb via fastp at Q25 and MiXCR, keeping in-frame beta chains. Each record represents a unique CDR3 protein, reported with the most common genes and DNA among its rows. Present in this sample are about 250,000 distinct CDR3 sequences, over 3% of which were seen just once. In total, the top ten clones hold about a fifth of the sample. The treatment or condition label, as the study defines it: live attenuated yellow fever vaccine strain. The sequences come from PBMCs, collected 15 days after the yellow fever booster vaccination. The origin of the receptors is a young man who received the YFV17D yellow fever vaccine.

This clonotype was found many times. The V call is TRBV7-9, the J call TRBJ1-6; D gene ambiguous. Trimming took off 0 bases at V and 5 bases at J, with 14 bases between the two ends. Germline V gives CDR1 SEHNR, CDR2 FQNEAQ (reference sequence). There are 17 residues in the CDR3. In nucleotides, the CDR3 is TGTGCCAGCAGCTTAGCGACCCGAGGGCAGAATAATTCACCCCTCCACTTT. It is translated as CASSLATRGQNNSPLHF.

This clonotype was detected many times. This chain joins TRBV6-2 or TRBV6-3 and TRBJ2-2, with 10 nucleotides matching TRBD2. Germline CDR1 MNHEY, CDR2 SVGEGT. The CDR3 sequence is 17 residues long. V was pared by 6 bases and J by 4 bases, with 11 bases of the junction left unmatched. CDR3 DNA: TGTGCCAGCAGCCCAGAGAAGATAGCGGGGGGCACCGGGGAGCTGTTTTTT. Amino acids: CASSPEKIAGGTGELFF.

Note on this clonotype: A much larger clone sits a single nucleotide away, making a read error possible. This rearrangement joins TRBV12-3 or TRBV12-4 to TRBJ1-6; D is ambiguous. Trimming took 6 bases from V and 9 from J, leaving 18 bases between them. The CDR3 covers 15 residues. CDR3 DNA: TGTGCCAGCAGGTCGGGGATAGCCTGGGGTTCACCCCTCCACTTT. It is translated as CASRSGIAWGSPLHF.

This clonotype was observed at least ten times. The rearrangement joins TRBV29-1 to TRBJ2-4; no clear D. The CDR3 runs 13 residues. V lost 3 bases to trimming and J lost 5 bases, with 11 bases between them. Germline V gene sequence: CDR1 SQVTM, CDR2 ANQGSEA. CDR3 DNA sequence: TGCAGCGTTGAGATCTCCAGAGAAAACATTCAGTACTTC. Translated, it gives CSVEISRENIQYF.

This clonotype was seen ten or more times. The chain employs TRBV9 and TRBJ2-2; D not resolved. CDR1 is SGDLS, CDR2 YYNGEE, per germline. V was pared by 7 bases and J by 0 bases, with 16 bases between. There are 16 residues in the CDR3. The DNA for the CDR3 is TGTGCCAGCGGTTTTCTGCGGCAATCGAACACCGGGGAGCTGTTTTTT. Protein: CASGFLRQSNTGELFF.

This clonotype was counted at least ten times. V gene TRBV5-1 combines with J gene TRBJ2-6; no definite D call. Germline V CDR1 and CDR2: SGHRS, YFSETQ. V shed 3 bases and J shed 0 bases, with 7 bases lying between them. This CDR3 comprises 15 residues. The CDR3 loop reads CASSSDPSGANVLTF. The CDR3 DNA reads as TGCGCCAGCAGCTCGGACCCCTCTGGGGCCAACGTCCTGACTTTC.

This clonotype was observed many times. V is TRBV5-1 and J is TRBJ2-3; D gene unclear. CDR1 is SGHRS, CDR2 YFSETQ, per germline. The CDR3 sequence is 16 residues long. Trimming removed 0 bases at V and 0 bases at J, with 11 bases between. CDR3 sequence (DNA): TGCGCCAGCAGCTTGGCGGCTACCACTAGCACAGATACGCAGTATTTT. Protein: CASSLAATTSTDTQYF.

The J gene is TRBJ1-2, the V gene TRBV7-2; D unresolved. Looked up from germline, CDR1 is SGHTA and CDR2 is FQGNSA. CDR3 length: 13 residues. The V end was cut by 6 bases, the J end by 3 bases, with 11 bases between. The CDR3: CASRLQGHYGYTF. The CDR3 nucleotides read TGTGCCAGCAGGCTACAAGGCCACTATGGCTACACCTTC.

The sample holds a few counts of this clonotype. The rearrangement links TRBV20-1 to TRBJ2-6; possible D gene TRBD1, 5 bases. V lost 3 bases and J lost 1, with 7 bases in between. Per the germline V gene, CDR1 is DFQATT and CDR2 is SNEGSKA (reference sequence). There are 14 residues in the CDR3. This CDR3 is CSASDSSGANVLTF. CDR3 in DNA: TGCAGTGCTAGTGACAGTTCTGGGGCCAACGTCCTGACTTTC.

This clonotype was found many times. This chain joins TRBV29-1 and TRBJ2-1; D is unresolved. CDR3 size: 11 residues. Germline V gives CDR1 SQVTM, CDR2 ANQGSEA. V shed 8 bases and J shed 9 bases, with 14 bases lying between them. The CDR3 reads CSKQWLGEQFF. As DNA, the CDR3 is TGCAGCAAACAATGGCTTGGTGAGCAGTTCTTC.

This clonotype was counted many times. This rearrangement joins TRBV10-2 to TRBJ2-1; possibly TRBD2 for D (6 bases). Germline V gene data show CDR1 as WSHSY and CDR2 as SAAADI. Trimming took 10 bases from V and 7 from J, leaving 20 bases between them. The CDR3 extends over 14 amino acids. The CDR3 region has the DNA TGCGCCAACCCGCTCCGGGGGTACAGGAATGAGCAGTTCTTC. Protein product: CANPLRGYRNEQFF.

The table lists this clonotype with many counts. The chain has TRBV24-1 and TRBJ2-2; D is possibly TRBD1 or TRBD2 (5 bases each). Germline CDR1 KGHDR, CDR2 SFDVKD. V was trimmed by 4 bases and J by 4 bases, leaving 9 bases between them. This CDR3 spans 14 amino acids. The CDR3 sequence is CATSDTGATGELFF. The CDR3 bases are TGTGCCACCAGTGACACCGGGGCCACCGGGGAGCTGTTTTTT.

This clonotype was found many times. The chain uses TRBV29-1 and TRBJ1-1; tentative D call: TRBD1 (5 bases). Per germline, CDR1 SQVTM and CDR2 ANQGSEA. V lost 3 bases to trimming and J lost 4 bases, with 12 bases between them. The CDR3 runs to 13 residues. In nucleotides, the CDR3 is TGCAGCGTTGAGGAGCAGGGCGCCACTGAAGCTTTCTTT. Translated, it gives CSVEEQGATEAFF. The variable domain in full, with the rest retrieved from reference TRBV29-1 and TRBJ1-1, is SAVISQKPSRDICQRGTSLTIQCQVDSQVTMMFWYRQQPGQSLTLIATANQGSEATYESGFVIDKFPISRPNLTFSTLTVSNMSPEDSSIYLCSVEEQGATEAFFGQGTRLTVV.

This clonotype was recorded at least ten times. This rearrangement joins TRBV12-3 or TRBV12-4 to TRBJ1-6; D not resolved. Trimming left V 4 bases short and J 10 bases short, with 14 bases between. CDR3 size: 14 residues. CDR3 DNA: TGTGCCAGCAGTTCCGAACCAGCAGCCTCACCCCTCCACTTT. Translating it yields CASSSEPAASPLHF.

This clonotype was seen repeatedly, ten times or more. The rearrangement uses TRBV5-1 and TRBJ2-2; 7 nucleotides line up with TRBD2. Germline V lookup: CDR1 SGHRS, CDR2 YFSETQ. The ends lost 7 bases at V and 4 bases at J; junction bases unmatched: 7. The CDR3 runs 14 residues. The CDR3 spells CASAGVTFTGELFF. The CDR3, as DNA: TGCGCCAGCGCGGGGGTAACCTTCACCGGGGAGCTGTTTTTT.

This chain uses TRBV12-5 with TRBJ2-3; TRBD2 matches 11 bases. The germline CDR1 and CDR2 sequences are LGHNT and FRNRAP. With V trimmed by 5 bases and J by 5 bases, 6 bases remained unmatched. The length of the CDR3 is 15 residues. The CDR3 DNA reads as TGTGCTAGTGGTATCCCGGGACTAGCGGTAGATACGCAGTATTTT. This translates into CASGIPGLAVDTQYF.

This clonotype was recorded at least ten times. The gene calls are TRBV3-1 and TRBJ1-1, with TRBD1 as a possible D gene (5 bases). Per germline, CDR1 LGHDT and CDR2 YNNKEL (reference sequence). The length of the CDR3 is 15 residues. The ends were cut back, 4 bases at V and 3 bases at J, with 15 bases in the middle. CDR3 residues: CASSLGTSSDTEAFF. CDR3 DNA sequence: TGTGCCAGCAGCCTAGGGACCAGTAGCGACACTGAAGCTTTCTTT.

This clonotype was counted at least ten times. The chain has TRBV27 and TRBJ1-2, with D unresolved. Per germline, CDR1 MNHEY and CDR2 SMNVEV (reference sequence). V shed 5 bases and J shed 3 bases, with 13 bases lying between them. The CDR3 is 14 amino acids. The CDR3 nucleotides are TGTGCCAGCAGTCGGCAAGGGTTCTACTATGGCTACACCTTC. Translation: CASSRQGFYYGYTF.

This clonotype occurred many times. The chain couples TRBV7-2 to TRBJ1-1; D gene uncertain. Germline V gene sequence: CDR1 SGHTA, CDR2 FQGNSA. The CDR3 sequence is 13 residues long. The V and J ends lost 2 bases and 2 bases respectively, with 6 bases between them. In DNA form, the CDR3 reads TGTGCCAGCAGCTTATCAGAAAACACTGAAGCTTTCTTT. Its translation is CASSLSENTEAFF.

In this sample, this clonotype turned up many times. The chain has TRBV12-3 or TRBV12-4 and TRBJ2-1, with a weak D call TRBD1 (6 bases). V shed 5 bases and J shed 10 bases, with 15 bases lying between them. The CDR3 runs to 13 residues. The CDR3 coding sequence is TGTGCCAGCAGTCCCAACTCCGGGACAGAGCAGTTCTTC. It yields the protein CASSPNSGTEQFF.